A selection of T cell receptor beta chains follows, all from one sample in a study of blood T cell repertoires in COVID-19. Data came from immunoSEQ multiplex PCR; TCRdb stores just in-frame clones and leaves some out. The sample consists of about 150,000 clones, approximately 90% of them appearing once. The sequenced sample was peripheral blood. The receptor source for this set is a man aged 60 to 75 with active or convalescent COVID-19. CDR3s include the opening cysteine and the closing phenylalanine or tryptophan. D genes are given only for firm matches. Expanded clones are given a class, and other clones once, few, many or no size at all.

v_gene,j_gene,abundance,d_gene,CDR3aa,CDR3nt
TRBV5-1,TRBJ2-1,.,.,CASSDAGLSYNEQFF,TGCGCCAGCAGCGATGCAGGGTTGTCCTACAATGAGCAGTTCTTC
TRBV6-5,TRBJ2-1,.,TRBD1,CASGDRGRRYNEQFF,TGTGCCAGTGGAGACAGGGGTCGCCGTTACAATGAGCAGTTCTTC
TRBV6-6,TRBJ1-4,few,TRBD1,CASRGQGANEKLFF,TGTGCCAGCAGGGGACAGGGGGCGAATGAAAAACTGTTTTTT
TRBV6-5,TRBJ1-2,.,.,CASGRVGYGYTF,TGTGCCAGCGGTCGGGTGGGCTATGGCTACACCTTC
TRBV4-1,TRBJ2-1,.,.,CASSQDPGAYNEQFF,TGCGCCAGCAGCCAAGACCCGGGGGCCTACAATGAGCAGTTCTTC
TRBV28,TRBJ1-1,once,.,CASREGRSAFF,TGTGCCAGCAGAGAGGGTAGATCAGCTTTCTTT
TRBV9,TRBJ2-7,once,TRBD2,CASSPRGGTTQTYEQYF,TGTGCCAGCAGCCCCCGGGGAGGGACCACCCAGACCTACGAGCAGTACTTC
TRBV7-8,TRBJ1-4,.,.,CASRIRGLDEKLFF,TGTGCCAGCAGAATAAGGGGGTTAGATGAAAAACTGTTTTTT
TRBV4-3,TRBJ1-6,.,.,CASSQGVGGPGPLHF,TGCGCCAGCAGCCAAGGTGTTGGCGGGCCGGGACCCCTCCACTTT
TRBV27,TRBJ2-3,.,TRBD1,CASSSQDRAASTDTQYF,TGTGCCAGCAGTTCTCAAGACAGGGCTGCTAGCACAGATACGCAGTATTTT
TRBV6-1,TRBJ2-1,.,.,CASSEAPNRVNEQFF,TGTGCCAGCAGTGAAGCGCCGAACAGGGTCAATGAGCAGTTCTTC
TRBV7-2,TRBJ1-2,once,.,CASSPRWQGDGYTF,TGTGCCAGCAGCCCACGTTGGCAGGGTGATGGCTACACCTTC
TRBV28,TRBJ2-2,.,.,CASSPFPGDGELFF,TGTGCCAGCAGCCCCTTCCCCGGGGACGGGGAGCTGTTTTTT
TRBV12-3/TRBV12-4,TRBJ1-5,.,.,CASRQFNDQPQHF,TGTGCCAGCAGACAGTTTAACGATCAGCCCCAGCATTTT
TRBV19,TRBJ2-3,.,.,CASVGLTEDTQYF,TGTGCCAGTGTTGGGCTGACAGAGGATACGCAGTATTTT
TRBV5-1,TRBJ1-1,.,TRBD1,CASSLEGAGKDTEAFF,TGCGCCAGCAGCTTGGAGGGGGCAGGTAAGGACACTGAAGCTTTCTTT
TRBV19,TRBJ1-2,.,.,CASSSQTDPWAPNYGYTF,TGTGCCAGTAGTTCGCAGACGGATCCCTGGGCACCTAACTATGGCTACACCTTC
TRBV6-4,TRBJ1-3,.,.,CASSDSVWRGLTGNTIYF,TGTGCCAGCAGTGACTCTGTGTGGAGGGGACTAACTGGAAACACCATATATTTT
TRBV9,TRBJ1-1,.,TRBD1,CASSQTGGGWVGTEAFF,TGTGCCAGCAGCCAGACAGGGGGCGGTTGGGTAGGCACTGAAGCTTTCTTT
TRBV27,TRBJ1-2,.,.,CASSLSTKAGYTF,TGTGCCAGCAGTTTATCTACTAAGGCTGGCTACACCTTC
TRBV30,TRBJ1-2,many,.,CAWSPGEGYGYTF,TGTGCCTGGAGTCCCGGGGAGGGCTATGGCTACACCTTC
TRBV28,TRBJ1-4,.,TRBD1,CASSFGDRAPTTNEKLFF,TGTGCCAGCAGTTTCGGTGACAGGGCCCCGACAACTAATGAAAAACTGTTTTTT
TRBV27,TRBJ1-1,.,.,CASSKPGKGNTEAFF,TGTGCCAGCAGCAAACCAGGGAAGGGGAACACTGAAGCTTTCTTT
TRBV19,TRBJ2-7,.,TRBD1,CASSMGQSSYEQYF,TGTGCCAGTAGTATGGGACAGAGCTCCTACGAGCAGTACTTC
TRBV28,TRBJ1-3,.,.,CASDGIRQASSGNTIYF,TGTGCCAGCGATGGTATACGACAAGCCAGCTCTGGAAACACCATATATTTT
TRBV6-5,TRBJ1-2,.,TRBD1,CASSRSTGGGYTF,TGTGCCAGCAGCCGCTCTACAGGGGGCGGCTACACCTTC
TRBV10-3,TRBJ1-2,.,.,CAISESSELEGYTF,TGTGCCATCAGTGAGTCGTCGGAGTTGGAGGGCTACACCTTC
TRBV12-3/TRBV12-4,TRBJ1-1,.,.,CASSLGRGTEAFF,TGTGCCAGCAGTTTAGGTCGAGGCACTGAAGCTTTCTTT